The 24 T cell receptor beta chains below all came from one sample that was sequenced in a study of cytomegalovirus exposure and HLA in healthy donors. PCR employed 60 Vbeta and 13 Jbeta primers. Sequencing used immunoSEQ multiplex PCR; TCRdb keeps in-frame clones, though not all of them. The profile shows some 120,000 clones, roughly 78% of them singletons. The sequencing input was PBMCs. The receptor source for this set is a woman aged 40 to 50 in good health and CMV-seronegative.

The CDR3 DNA follows: TGTGCCAGCAGCCCTACCCCCGGACAGGGGATGAACACTGAAGCTTTCTTT. Encoded protein: CASSPTPGQGMNTEAFF. This chain uses TRBV4-2 with TRBJ1-1; TRBD1 agrees at 9 bases. Germline trimming cut 4 bases from V and 0 bases from J; bases unmatched to any gene: 9. The V gene's germline CDR1 is LGHNA and CDR2 YNFKEQ. The CDR3 length is 17 residues.

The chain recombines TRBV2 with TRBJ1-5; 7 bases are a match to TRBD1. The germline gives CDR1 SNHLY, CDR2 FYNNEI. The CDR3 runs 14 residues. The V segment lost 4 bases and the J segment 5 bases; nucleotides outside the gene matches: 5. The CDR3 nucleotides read TGTGCCAGCAGTGTATACCAGGGGGATCAGCCCCAGCATTTT. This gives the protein CASSVYQGDQPQHF.

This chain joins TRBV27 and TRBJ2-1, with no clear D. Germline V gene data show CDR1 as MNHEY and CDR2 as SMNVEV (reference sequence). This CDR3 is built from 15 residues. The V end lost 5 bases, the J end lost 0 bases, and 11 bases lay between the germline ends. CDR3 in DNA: TGTGCCAGCAGTCCCACTCCGAGCTCCTACAATGAGCAGTTCTTC. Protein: CASSPTPSSYNEQFF.

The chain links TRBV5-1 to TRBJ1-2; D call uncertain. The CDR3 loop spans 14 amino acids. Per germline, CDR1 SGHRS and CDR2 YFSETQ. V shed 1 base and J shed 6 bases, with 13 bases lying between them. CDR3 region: CASSLTVSMDGYTF. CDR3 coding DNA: TGCGCCAGCAGCTTGACAGTTTCTATGGATGGCTACACCTTC.

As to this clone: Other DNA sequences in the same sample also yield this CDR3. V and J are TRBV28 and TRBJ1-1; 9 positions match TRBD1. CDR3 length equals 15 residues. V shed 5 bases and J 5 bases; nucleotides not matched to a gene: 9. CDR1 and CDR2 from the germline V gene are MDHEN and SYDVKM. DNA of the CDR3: TGTGCCAGCAGTCCCTCGGGACAGGGAGTTACTGAAGCTTTCTTT. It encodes CASSPSGQGVTEAFF.

DNA of the CDR3: TGTGCCACCAGAGAAGGTCCGGGACAGGGGCTCGAGGAGACCCAGTACTTC. Translating it yields CATREGPGQGLEETQYF. The chain couples TRBV15 to TRBJ2-5; 10 bases map to TRBD1. After removal of 6 bases from V and 5 bases from J, the junction contained 15 bases not matched to a gene. The CDR3 loop spans 17 amino acids. Germline CDR1 is LNHNV and CDR2 is YYDKDF (reference sequence).

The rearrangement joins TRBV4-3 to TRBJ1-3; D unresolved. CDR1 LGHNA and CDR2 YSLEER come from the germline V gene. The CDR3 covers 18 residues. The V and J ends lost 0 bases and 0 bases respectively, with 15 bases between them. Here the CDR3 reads CASSQDESGLSSGNTIYF. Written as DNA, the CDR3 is TGCGCCAGCAGCCAAGACGAATCAGGCCTTAGCTCTGGAAACACCATATATTTT.

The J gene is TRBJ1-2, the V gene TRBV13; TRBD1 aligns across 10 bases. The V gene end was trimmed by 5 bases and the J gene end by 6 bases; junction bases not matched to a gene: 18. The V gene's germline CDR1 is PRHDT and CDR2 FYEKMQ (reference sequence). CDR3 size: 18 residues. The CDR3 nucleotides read TGTGCCAGCAGCCCGGCGTTGGGACAGGGGATCTCCGGAGATGGCTACACCTTC. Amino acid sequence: CASSPALGQGISGDGYTF.

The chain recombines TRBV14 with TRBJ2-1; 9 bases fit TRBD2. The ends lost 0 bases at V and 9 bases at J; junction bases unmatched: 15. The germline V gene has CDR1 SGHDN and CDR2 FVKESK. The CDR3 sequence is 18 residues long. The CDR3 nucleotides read TGTGCCAGCAGCCAAGACCCGTGGCGGGAGGGGGGAGTGGTTGAGCAGTTCTTC. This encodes CASSQDPWREGGVVEQFF.

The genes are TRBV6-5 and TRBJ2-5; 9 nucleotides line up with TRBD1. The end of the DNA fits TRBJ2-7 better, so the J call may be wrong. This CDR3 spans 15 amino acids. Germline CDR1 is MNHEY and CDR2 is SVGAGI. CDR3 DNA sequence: TGTGCCAGCAGTGGGCCGGGACAGGGAGTCTACGAGCAGTACTTC. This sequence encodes CASSGPGQGVYEQYF.

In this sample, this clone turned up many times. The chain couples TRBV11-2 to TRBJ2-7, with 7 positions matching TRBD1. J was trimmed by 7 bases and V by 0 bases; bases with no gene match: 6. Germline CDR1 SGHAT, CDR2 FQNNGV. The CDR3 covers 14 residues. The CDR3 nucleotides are TGTGCCAGCAGCTTAGAACCGACAGGGTGGGAGCAGTACTTC. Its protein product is CASSLEPTGWEQYF.

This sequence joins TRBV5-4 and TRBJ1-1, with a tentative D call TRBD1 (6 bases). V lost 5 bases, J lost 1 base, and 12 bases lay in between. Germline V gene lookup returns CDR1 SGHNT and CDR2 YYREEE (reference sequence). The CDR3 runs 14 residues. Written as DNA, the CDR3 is TGTGCCAGCAGTTACAGGGAACGGAACACTGAAGCTTTCTTT. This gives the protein CASSYRERNTEAFF.

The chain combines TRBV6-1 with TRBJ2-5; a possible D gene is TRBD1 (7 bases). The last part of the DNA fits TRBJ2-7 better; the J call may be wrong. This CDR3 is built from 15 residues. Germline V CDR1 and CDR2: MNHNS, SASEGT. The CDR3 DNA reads TGTGCCGGAGGGGGCGCGGGACACCTCATCTACGAGCAGTACTTC. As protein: CAGGGAGHLIYEQYF.

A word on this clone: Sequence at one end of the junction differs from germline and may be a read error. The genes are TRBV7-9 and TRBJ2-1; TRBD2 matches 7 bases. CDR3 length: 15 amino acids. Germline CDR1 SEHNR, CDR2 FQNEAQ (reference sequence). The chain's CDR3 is CSSSPGGVVTNEQFF. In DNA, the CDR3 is TGTTCCAGCAGCCCGGGGGGTGTAGTAACCAATGAGCAGTTCTTC.

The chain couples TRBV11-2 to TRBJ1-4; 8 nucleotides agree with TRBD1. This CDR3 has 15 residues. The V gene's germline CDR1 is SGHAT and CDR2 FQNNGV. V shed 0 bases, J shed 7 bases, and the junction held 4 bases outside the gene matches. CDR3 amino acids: CASSLDRGRVEKLFF. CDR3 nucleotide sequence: TGTGCCAGCAGCTTAGACAGGGGGCGGGTTGAAAAACTGTTTTTT.

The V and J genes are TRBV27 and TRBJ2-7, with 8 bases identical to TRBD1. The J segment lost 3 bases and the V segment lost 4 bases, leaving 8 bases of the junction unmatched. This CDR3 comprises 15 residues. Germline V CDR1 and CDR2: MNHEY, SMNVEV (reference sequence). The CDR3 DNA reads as TGTGCCAGCAGTTCCATCGTGGACAGGGACTACGAGCAGTACTTC. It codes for CASSSIVDRDYEQYF.

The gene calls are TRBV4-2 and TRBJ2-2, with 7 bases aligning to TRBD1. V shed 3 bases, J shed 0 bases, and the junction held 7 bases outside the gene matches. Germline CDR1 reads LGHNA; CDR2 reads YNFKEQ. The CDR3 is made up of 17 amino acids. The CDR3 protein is CASSHPRQGANTGELFF. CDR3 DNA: TGTGCCAGCAGCCACCCTCGACAGGGTGCGAACACCGGGGAGCTGTTTTTT.

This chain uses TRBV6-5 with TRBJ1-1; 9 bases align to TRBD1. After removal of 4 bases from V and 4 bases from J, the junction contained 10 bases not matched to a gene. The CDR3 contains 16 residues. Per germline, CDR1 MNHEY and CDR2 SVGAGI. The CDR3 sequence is CASSSLEYRGRTEAFF. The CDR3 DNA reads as TGTGCCAGCAGTTCCCTCGAATACAGGGGGCGCACTGAAGCTTTCTTT.

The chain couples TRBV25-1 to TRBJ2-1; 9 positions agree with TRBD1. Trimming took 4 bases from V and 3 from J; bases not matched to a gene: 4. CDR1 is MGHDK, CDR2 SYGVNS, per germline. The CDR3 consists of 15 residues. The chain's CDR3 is CASSVTGGFYNEQFF. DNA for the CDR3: TGTGCCAGCAGTGTGACAGGGGGATTCTACAATGAGCAGTTCTTC.

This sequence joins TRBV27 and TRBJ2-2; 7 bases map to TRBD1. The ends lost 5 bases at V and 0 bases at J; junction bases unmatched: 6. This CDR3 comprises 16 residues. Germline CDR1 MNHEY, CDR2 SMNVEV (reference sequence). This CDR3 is CASSLQGTTNTGELFF. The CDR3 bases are TGTGCCAGCAGTCTACAGGGGACCACGAACACCGGGGAGCTGTTTTTT.

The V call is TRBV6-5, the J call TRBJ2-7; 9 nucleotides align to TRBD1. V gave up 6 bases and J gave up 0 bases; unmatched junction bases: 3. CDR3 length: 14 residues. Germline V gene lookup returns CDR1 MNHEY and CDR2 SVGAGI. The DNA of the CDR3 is TGTGCCAGCAGAAAGGGACAGGGCTCCTACGAGCAGTACTTC. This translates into CASRKGQGSYEQYF.

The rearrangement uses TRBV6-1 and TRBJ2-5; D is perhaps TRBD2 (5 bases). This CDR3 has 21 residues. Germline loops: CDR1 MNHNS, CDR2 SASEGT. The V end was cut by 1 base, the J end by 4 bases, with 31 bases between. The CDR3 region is CASSEGVGLSAEEWWRETQYF. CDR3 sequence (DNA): TGTGCCAGCAGTGAAGGAGTTGGACTGAGCGCCGAGGAGTGGTGGCGAGAGACCCAGTACTTC.

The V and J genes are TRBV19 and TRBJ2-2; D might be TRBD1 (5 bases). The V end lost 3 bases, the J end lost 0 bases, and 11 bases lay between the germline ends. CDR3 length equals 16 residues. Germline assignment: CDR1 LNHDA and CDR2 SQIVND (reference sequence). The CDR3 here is CASSMGGAPNTGELFF. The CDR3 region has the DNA TGTGCCAGTAGTATGGGTGGGGCGCCGAACACCGGGGAGCTGTTTTTT.

The CDR3 spells CAISEIVWDREYF. The CDR3 nucleotides are TGTGCCATCAGTGAAATTGTGTGGGACAGGGAGTACTTC. The chain links TRBV10-3 to TRBJ2-5, with 9 bases matching TRBD1. The CDR3 consists of 13 residues. CDR1 is ENHRY, CDR2 SYGVKD, per germline. The V segment lost 3 bases and the J segment 12 bases; nucleotides outside the gene matches: 8.